This entry is about one TCR beta chain. Its antigen is not identified. This entry belongs to a study of T-cell memory formation after mild COVID-19. The study, taken as a whole, reports: Pre-infection memory harbored some responding clones, suggesting cross-reactive memory joined. Chiefly within CM and EM were the contracting CD4+ clones; CD8+ ones were within EMRA.

Trimming cost V 4 bases and J 7 bases; bases outside gene matches: 5. The CDR3 spans 13 residues. In germline, CDR1 is WSHSY, CDR2 SAAADI. TCRdb ran MiXCR on the 5' RACE reads and lists one entry per CDR3 protein. This sample has about 430,000 distinct CDR3 sequences, with more than 15% found just once. This chain uses TRBV10-2 with TRBJ2-3; TRBD2 aligns across 7 bases. The receptor comes from a man aged 18 to 29 who had mild COVID-19 (a few samples of this study predate the infection). Cell type and time point are not known. The material sequenced was PBMCs or a T cell subset sorted from them (not recorded which). The CDR3 DNA sequence: TGCGCCAGCAGTGCCAGCGGGGAAAATACGCAGTATTTT. Encoded protein: CASSASGENTQYF.